These 12 T cell receptor beta chains were sequenced from one sample in a study of CD8 T cells in Susac syndrome. Random hexamers served to reverse transcribe about 0.5 to 1 ug RNA. One entry per CDR3 protein results from TCRdb running MiXCR on the immunoSEQ multiplex PCR reads. The table shows some 100,000 distinct CDR3 sequences, with about 96% occurring only once. The sample was CD8+ T cells from PBMCs. The receptors were sampled from a human donor with Susac syndrome.

J is TRBJ2-1 and V is TRBV2; D is perhaps TRBD1 or TRBD2 (5 bases each). Germline V gene sequence: CDR1 SNHLY, CDR2 FYNNEI. CDR3 size: 15 residues. The V gene lost 10 bases and the J gene lost 0 bases, with 16 bases spanning the gap. CDR3 residues: CANRRDYSSYNEQFF. CDR3 in DNA: TGTGCCAACAGGAGAGACTATAGCTCCTACAATGAGCAGTTCTTC.

The V and J genes are TRBV29-1 and TRBJ2-5, with no clear D. V was cut by 4 bases and J by 2 bases, with 8 bases left in between. Germline CDR1 and CDR2: SQVTM and ANQGSEA. This CDR3 region has 12 residues. CDR3 amino acids: CSVVRSQETQYF. The DNA of the CDR3 is TGCAGCGTTGTTCGGTCACAAGAGACCCAGTACTTC.

The gene calls are TRBV15 and TRBJ2-3, with D possibly being TRBD1 (5 bases). CDR3 length equals 13 residues. The V end was cut by 5 bases, the J end by 2 bases, with 8 bases between. Germline-derived CDR1 and CDR2 are LNHNV and YYDKDF (reference sequence). The CDR3 sequence: CATSRQTTDTQYF. The CDR3 DNA reads as TGTGCCACCAGCCGACAGACCACAGATACGCAGTATTTT.

This chain connects TRBV7-2 to TRBJ1-2; no firm D call. The V end was cut by 4 bases, the J end by 7 bases, with 16 bases between. Germline loops: CDR1 SGHTA, CDR2 FQGNSA. The CDR3 sequence is 14 residues long. The CDR3 DNA reads as TGTGCCAGCAGCTCCCCCCTAGGTTGGGGTGGCTACACCTTC. Its protein is CASSSPLGWGGYTF.

The chain recombines TRBV6-1 with TRBJ1-2; D is perhaps TRBD1 (5 bases). Per the germline V gene, CDR1 is MNHNS and CDR2 is SASEGT. This CDR3 has 14 residues. Trimming left V 11 bases short and J 0 bases short, with 16 bases between. The CDR3 DNA reads as TGTGCCGCGGCGGGCGGACAAGCTAACTATGGCTACACCTTC. It is translated as CAAAGGQANYGYTF.

The chain uses TRBV4-1 and TRBJ2-1; D is undetermined. The germline V gene has CDR1 MGHRA and CDR2 YSYEKL. The ends were cut back, 6 bases at V and 5 bases at J, with 11 bases in the middle. The CDR3 has 13 residues. The CDR3 bases are TGCGCCAGCAGTGCCGGGCTAGACAATGAGCAGTTCTTC. Translated, it gives CASSAGLDNEQFF.

The CDR3 protein is CASSLIGETQYF. The CDR3 DNA reads TGTGCCAGCAGCTTAATCGGAGAGACCCAGTACTTC. The chain employs TRBV7-9 and TRBJ2-5; D call uncertain. With 2 bases removed from V and 4 bases from J, the gap between germline ends came to 5 bases. This CDR3 is built from 12 residues. CDR1 is SEHNR and CDR2 is FQNEAQ in the germline V gene (reference sequence).

This clonotype was detected once. The CDR3 DNA follows: TGTGCCAGCAGTTCAAGGACAGCTAGCACAGATACGCAGTATTTT. This encodes CASSSRTASTDTQYF. The chain links TRBV12-3 or TRBV12-4 to TRBJ2-3, with D possibly TRBD1 on 6 matching bases. Trimming pared 4 bases from V and 0 bases from J, leaving 11 bases between. The CDR3 consists of 15 residues.

This clonotype was counted a single time. The chain uses TRBV10-3 and TRBJ2-1; possibly TRBD2 for D (6 bases). With 3 bases removed from V and 0 bases from J, the gap between germline ends came to 15 bases. This CDR3 has 17 amino acids. CDR1 is ENHRY, CDR2 SYGVKD, per germline. DNA of the CDR3: TGTGCCATCAGTGAAAGAGGGAGCGGGCACTCCTACAATGAGCAGTTCTTC. It is translated as CAISERGSGHSYNEQFF.

This clonotype was seen a single time. The gene calls are TRBV14 and TRBJ2-6, with TRBD2 as a possible D gene (6 bases). Germline CDR1 reads SGHDN; CDR2 reads FVKESK. This CDR3 comprises 17 residues. Trimming removed 6 bases at V and 2 bases at J, with 17 bases between. CDR3 sequence reads: CASSLSEGGAGANVLTF. CDR3 DNA sequence: TGTGCCAGCAGTCTCTCCGAGGGAGGAGCTGGGGCCAACGTCCTGACTTTC.

This clonotype was observed a few times. The V gene is TRBV28, the J gene TRBJ2-1, with D maybe TRBD2 (5 bases). Trimming took 5 bases from V and 9 from J, leaving 11 bases between them. Germline CDR1 is MDHEN and CDR2 is SYDVKM. The CDR3 totals 12 residues. The CDR3 DNA sequence: TGTGCCAGCAGTCGGACCGAGGGTGAGCAGTTCTTC. Amino acid sequence: CASSRTEGEQFF. Variable domain in full (rest from reference TRBV28 and TRBJ2-1): DVKVTQSSRYLVKRTGEKVFLECVQDMDHENMFWYRQDPGLGLRLIYFSYDVKMKEKGDIPEGYSVSREKKERFSLILESASTNQTSMYLCASSRTEGEQFFGPGTRLTVL.

The rearrangement joins TRBV20-1 to TRBJ1-1, with 9 bases matching TRBD1. With 1 base clipped from V and 3 bases from J, the junction kept 3 bases outside the gene matches. Germline V gene sequence: CDR1 DFQATT, CDR2 SNEGSKA (reference sequence). The CDR3 totals 14 residues. The chain's CDR3 is CSARGDRGDTEAFF. For the CDR3, the DNA is TGCAGTGCTAGAGGAGACAGGGGGGACACTGAAGCTTTCTTT.